Below are 4 T cell receptor beta chains sequenced from a single sample in a study of blood T cell repertoires in COVID-19. Sequencing was performed with immunoSEQ multiplex PCR; in TCRdb, only in-frame clones are kept and a portion is missing. The table records approximately 250,000 clones, about 83% of them present only once. Specimen: peripheral blood. The receptor set was obtained from a woman older than 75 with COVID-19, enrolled during active disease.

The V and J genes are TRBV5-1 and TRBJ2-1, with 11 bases that match TRBD2. CDR3 size: 15 residues. Germline trimming cut 4 bases from V and 4 bases from J; bases unmatched to any gene: 4. Germline-derived CDR1 and CDR2 are SGHRS and YFSETQ. The CDR3 here is CASSVAGGSYNEQFF. The CDR3 region has the DNA TGCGCCAGCAGCGTAGCGGGGGGGTCTTACAATGAGCAGTTCTTC.

The genes are TRBV30 and TRBJ1-1, with D uncertain. V gave up 2 bases and J gave up 4 bases, with 11 bases separating them. The CDR3 spans 13 residues. The V gene's germline CDR1 is GTSNPN and CDR2 SVGIG (reference sequence). The CDR3 sequence: CAWSQQRGTEAFF. CDR3 in DNA: TGTGCCTGGAGTCAGCAGAGAGGCACTGAAGCTTTCTTT.

The sample holds a few counts of this clone. The chain is built from TRBV5-4 and TRBJ1-6; possibly TRBD1 for D (5 bases). The CDR3 totals 14 residues. Deletions cut 2 bases from V and 7 bases from J, with 10 bases between. Germline V gene data show CDR1 as SGHNT and CDR2 as YYREEE (reference sequence). This CDR3 reads CASSLQVVNSPLHF. CDR3 DNA: TGTGCCAGCAGCTTACAGGTGGTGAATTCACCCCTCCACTTT.

This clone was recorded only once. The V call is TRBV27, the J call TRBJ1-5; D is unresolved. Per the germline V gene, CDR1 is MNHEY and CDR2 is SMNVEV (reference sequence). The CDR3 is 13 residues long. V lost 3 bases and J lost 0, with 3 bases in between. CDR3 sequence reads: CASSFNSNQPQHF. In DNA, the CDR3 is TGTGCCAGCAGTTTTAATAGCAATCAGCCCCAGCATTTT.